The source of this TCR beta chain is a study of blood T cell repertoires in COVID-19. Per the germline V gene, CDR1 is LNHDA and CDR2 is SQIVND (reference sequence). There are 12 residues in the CDR3. TCRdb's table, derived via immunoSEQ multiplex PCR, lists solely in-frame clones and lacks some. The sample carries 85,000 to 95,000 clones, about three quarters recorded once. Worth noting for this clone: Its ends do not fully match the called genes, so a read error is possible.

This sequence was found in a woman aged 80 or over with acute or convalescent COVID-19. Sequences were obtained from peripheral blood. V and J are TRBV19 and TRBJ2-1; possibly TRBD2 for D (5 bases). CDR3 loop: CHHKRVREGQFF. In DNA, the CDR3 is TGCCATCACAAAAGGGTGAGGGAAGGGCAGTTCTTC.